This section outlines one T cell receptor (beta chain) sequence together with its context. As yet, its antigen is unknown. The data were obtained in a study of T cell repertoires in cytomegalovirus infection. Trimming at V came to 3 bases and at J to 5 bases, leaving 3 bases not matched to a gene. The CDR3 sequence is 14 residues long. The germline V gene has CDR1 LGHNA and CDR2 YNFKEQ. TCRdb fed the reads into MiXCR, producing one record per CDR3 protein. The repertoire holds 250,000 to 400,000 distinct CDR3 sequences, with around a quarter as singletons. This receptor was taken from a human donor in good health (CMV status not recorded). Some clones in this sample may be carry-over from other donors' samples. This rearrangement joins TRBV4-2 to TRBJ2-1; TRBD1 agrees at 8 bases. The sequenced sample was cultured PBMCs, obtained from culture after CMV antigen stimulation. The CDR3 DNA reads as TGTGCCAGCAGCCAGAGGACAGGGAACAATGAGCAGTTCTTC. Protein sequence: CASSQRTGNNEQFF.